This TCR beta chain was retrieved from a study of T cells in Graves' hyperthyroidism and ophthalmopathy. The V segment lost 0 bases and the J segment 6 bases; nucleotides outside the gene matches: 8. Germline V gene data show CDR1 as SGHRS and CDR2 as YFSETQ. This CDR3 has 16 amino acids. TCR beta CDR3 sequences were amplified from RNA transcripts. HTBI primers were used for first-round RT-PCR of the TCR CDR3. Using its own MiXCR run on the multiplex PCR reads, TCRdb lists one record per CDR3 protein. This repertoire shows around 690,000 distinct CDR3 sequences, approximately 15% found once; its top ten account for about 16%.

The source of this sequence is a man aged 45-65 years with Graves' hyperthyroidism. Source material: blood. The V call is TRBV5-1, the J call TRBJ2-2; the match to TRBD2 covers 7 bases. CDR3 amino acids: CASSLARGRDPGELFF. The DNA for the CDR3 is TGCGCCAGCAGCTTGGCTCGCGGGAGAGATCCCGGGGAGCTGTTTTTT.